A selection of T cell receptor beta chains follows, all from one sample in a study of shared clonotypes between healthy human individuals. Some clones are missing from TCRdb's copy, which holds only in-frame ones; the method was immunoSEQ multiplex PCR. There are about a million clones in the sample; 77% occur only once, and roughly 0.83% lies in the top ten. Sample: memory CD4+ T cells from PBMCs. These receptors all stem from a man aged 18 to 29 in good health. Some clones in this sample may be carry-over from other donors' samples. The CDR3 runs from the conserved cysteine through the conserved F or W. The order of the fields is J gene, V gene, D gene, clone size, CDR3 DNA, CDR3 protein. A D gene is named only where the DNA matches it firmly. Size is omitted from some rows. Given values are once, few, many or a class for expanded clones.

TRBJ1-5,TRBV28,TRBD1,.,TGTGCCAGCAAGGCAGGGGGAGGCAATCAGCCCCAGCATTTT,CASKAGGGNQPQHF
TRBJ2-5,TRBV28,TRBD1,.,TGTGCCAGCAGTCCGGGACAGGGGAGACAGACCCAGTACTTC,CASSPGQGRQTQYF
TRBJ2-5,TRBV5-8,.,.,TGTGCCAGCAGCTTGGCGGGTGCCCCAGAGACCCAGTACTTC,CASSLAGAPETQYF
TRBJ2-1,TRBV9,.,.,TGTGCCAGCAGCGTAGATTCAGCCTACACCTACAATGAGCAGTTCTTC,CASSVDSAYTYNEQFF
TRBJ2-2,TRBV5-1,TRBD2,.,TGCGCCAGCAGCAAACGATTTGGGACTAGCGGCGGGGAGCTGTTTTTT,CASSKRFGTSGGELFF
TRBJ2-7,TRBV29-1,TRBD1,.,TGCAGCGTTGAAGATAGACAGGGGACCTACGAGCAGTACTTC,CSVEDRQGTYEQYF
TRBJ2-1,TRBV4-2,.,.,TGTGCCAGCAGCCAAGCACCCGGCGACAATGAGCAGTTCTTC,CASSQAPGDNEQFF
TRBJ2-1,TRBV28,.,.,TGTGCCAGCAGTTTAGATTTAGCGAATGAGCAGTTCTTC,CASSLDLANEQFF
TRBJ2-1,TRBV15,TRBD2,once,TGTGCCACCAGCAGAGTGGGACTATACAATGAGCAGTTCTTC,CATSRVGLYNEQFF
TRBJ1-4,TRBV7-8,TRBD1,.,TGTGCCAGCAGCTTAGTGGGGACAGGGTACGAAAAACTGTTTTTT,CASSLVGTGYEKLFF
TRBJ2-2,TRBV27,.,.,TGTGCCAGCAGTTTTACCATACCCGGGGAGCTGTTTTTT,CASSFTIPGELFF
TRBJ1-5,TRBV7-8,TRBD1,.,TGTGCCAGCAGCGCGGGACAGTATAGCAATCAGCCCCAGCATTTT,CASSAGQYSNQPQHF
TRBJ1-2,TRBV2,.,.,TGTGCCAGCAGGGCAGGGTTTCTCTATGGCTACACCTTC,CASRAGFLYGYTF
TRBJ2-7,TRBV2,.,.,TGTGCCAGCAGTGGAAGCCACTACGAGCAGTACTTC,CASSGSHYEQYF
TRBJ1-4,TRBV27,TRBD1,.,TGTGCCAGCAGGAGACCGGGACAGGGGGCTGAAAAACTGTTTTTT,CASRRPGQGAEKLFF
TRBJ1-5,TRBV30,.,.,TGTGCCTGGACCGGGACCGGGGGGAATCAGCCCCAGCATTTT,CAWTGTGGNQPQHF